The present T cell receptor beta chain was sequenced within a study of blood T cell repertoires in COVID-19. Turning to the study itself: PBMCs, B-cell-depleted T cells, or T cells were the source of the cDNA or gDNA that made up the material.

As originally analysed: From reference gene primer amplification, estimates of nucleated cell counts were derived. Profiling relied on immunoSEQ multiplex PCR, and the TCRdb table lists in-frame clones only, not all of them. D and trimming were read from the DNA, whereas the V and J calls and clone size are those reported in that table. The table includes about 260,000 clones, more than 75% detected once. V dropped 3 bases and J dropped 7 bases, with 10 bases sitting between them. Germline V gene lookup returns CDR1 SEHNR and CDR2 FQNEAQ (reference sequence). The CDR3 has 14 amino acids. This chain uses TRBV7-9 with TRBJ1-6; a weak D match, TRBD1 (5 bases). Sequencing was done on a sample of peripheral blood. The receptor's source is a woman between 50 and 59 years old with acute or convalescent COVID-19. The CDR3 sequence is CASSFQGGNSPLHF. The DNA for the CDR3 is TGTGCCAGCAGCTTCCAGGGAGGAAATTCACCCCTCCACTTT.